This T cell receptor (beta chain) emerged from a study of T cell changes during pregnancy in multiple sclerosis. This CDR3 is 14 amino acids long. Germline V gene sequence: CDR1 SGHTA, CDR2 FQGNSA. Trimming cost V 3 bases and J 4 bases, with 12 bases left between them. Clones were sequenced by immunoSEQ multiplex PCR, and TCRdb holds only the in-frame ones, with some missing. This repertoire shows 75,000 to 90,000 clones, about 90% found once; its top ten account for roughly 3.5%. This clonotype was sampled from a female donor in good health, serving as a control in a pregnancy study. Some clones in this sample may be carry-over from other donors' samples. The chain recombines TRBV7-2 with TRBJ1-2, with D uncertain. Source: PBMCs, taken in the first trimester of pregnancy. CDR3 protein: CASSFMEGTYGYTF. CDR3 nucleotide sequence: TGTGCCAGCAGCTTTATGGAGGGTACCTATGGCTACACCTTC.